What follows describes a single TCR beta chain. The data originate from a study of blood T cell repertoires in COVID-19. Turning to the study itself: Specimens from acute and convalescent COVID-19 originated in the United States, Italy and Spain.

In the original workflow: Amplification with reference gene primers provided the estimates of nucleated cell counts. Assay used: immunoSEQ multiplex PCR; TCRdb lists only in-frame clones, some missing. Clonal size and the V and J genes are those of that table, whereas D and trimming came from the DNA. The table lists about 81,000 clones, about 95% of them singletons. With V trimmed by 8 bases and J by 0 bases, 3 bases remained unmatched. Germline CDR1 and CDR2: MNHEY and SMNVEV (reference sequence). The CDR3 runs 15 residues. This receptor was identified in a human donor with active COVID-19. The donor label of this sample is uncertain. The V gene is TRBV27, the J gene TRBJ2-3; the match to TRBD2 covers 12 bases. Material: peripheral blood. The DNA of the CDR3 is TGTGCCAGCCGACTAGCGGGGGTTAGCACAGATACGCAGTATTTT. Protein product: CASRLAGVSTDTQYF.